This TCR beta chain was recovered during a study of shared T cell receptors in the human thymus (dated by TCRdb to about 2021). Regarding the study in general: The study examined how the human thymus generates shared, self-reactive T-cell receptor alpha chains.

The CDR3, cysteine through phenylalanine, is 17 amino acids long. The sequence is cut down to CDR3 DNA, 51 bases in frame from base 1. The library was built by means of the immunoSEQ multiplex PCR assay. This immuneACCESS table, as held by TCRdb, lists in-frame sequences with V and J called but not all clones. Of the missing ones, under half trace to an unresolved V gene in checked studies; the others have no known cause. The sample includes some 400,000 clones, with 95% observed a single time. The ten largest make up 0.02% of the sample. Details on this clone: Its antigen remains undetermined. No per-base quality is available; no much larger clone lies one base away.

What was sequenced was thymocytes. Rearrangement joined TRBV21-1 to TRBJ1-2. TRBV21-1 is a listed pseudogene. The receptor's source is a human donor. The nucleotides are TGTGCCAGCAGCATAAGGGCGGGGGACAGAGATAACTATGGCTACACCTTC. It translates to CASSIRAGDRDNYGYTF.